This TCR beta chain was documented in a study of blood T cell repertoires in COVID-19. Trimming pared 0 bases from V and 7 bases from J, leaving 15 bases between. This CDR3 comprises 15 residues. The germline V gene has CDR1 LNHNV and CDR2 YYDKDF (reference sequence). Generated by immunoSEQ multiplex PCR, the TCRdb table keeps only in-frame clones and is missing some. The sample records 70,000 or so clones, around 78% being singletons. The chain has TRBV15 and TRBJ1-1; D call uncertain. This clonotype originated in a human donor in a cohort sampled during active COVID-19. Sequencing was done on a sample of peripheral blood. CDR3 nucleotides: TGTGCCACCAGCAGAGATTCAGGATTCGTGCTTGAAGCTTTCTTT. This encodes CATSRDSGFVLEAFF.